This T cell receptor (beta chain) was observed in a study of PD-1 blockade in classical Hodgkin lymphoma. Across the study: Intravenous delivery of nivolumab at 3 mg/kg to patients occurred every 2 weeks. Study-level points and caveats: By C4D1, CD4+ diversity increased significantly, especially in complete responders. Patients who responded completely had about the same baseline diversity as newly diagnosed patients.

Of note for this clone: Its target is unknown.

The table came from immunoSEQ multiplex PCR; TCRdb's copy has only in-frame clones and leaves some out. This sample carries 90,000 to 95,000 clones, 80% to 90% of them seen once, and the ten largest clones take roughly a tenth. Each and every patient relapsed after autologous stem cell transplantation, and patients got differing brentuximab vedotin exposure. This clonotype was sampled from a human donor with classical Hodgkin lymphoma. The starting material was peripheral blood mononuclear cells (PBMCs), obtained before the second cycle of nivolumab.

The CDR3, as DNA: TGCGCCAGCAGCCAAGTCTGGGGGGCCCTTTCCTACGAGCAGTACTTC. This encodes CASSQVWGALSYEQYF. The chain has TRBV4-1 and TRBJ2-7; D is tentatively TRBD1 or TRBD2 (6 bases each). V lost 1 base, J lost 1 base, and 14 bases lay in between. The CDR3 consists of 16 residues. Germline V lookup: CDR1 MGHRA, CDR2 YSYEKL.